A selection of T cell receptor beta chains follows, all from one sample in a study of PD-1 blockade in mismatch repair-deficient tumors. TCRdb's copy holds only in-frame clones and misses some; the assay was immunoSEQ multiplex PCR. This sample yields tens of thousands of clones, of which roughly 80% are seen a single time; 5% to 6.5% belongs to the top ten. This specimen was peripheral blood, taken 44 weeks after starting pembrolizumab. The receptors shown here come from an adult with mismatch repair-deficient cancer. Each CDR3 is given with its conserved first and last residue. The order of the fields is V gene, J gene, clone size, D gene, CDR3 DNA, CDR3 protein. The D gene is left open where the match is weak. The size of a clone is reported for some rows only, either as once, few or many, or as a class for expanded clones.

v_gene: TRBV19; j_gene: TRBJ2-3; abundance: .; d_gene: .; CDR3nt: TGTGCCAGTAGTAACCTCCGGAGCACCACAGATACGCAGTATTTT; CDR3aa: CASSNLRSTTDTQYF
v_gene: TRBV7-2; j_gene: TRBJ2-1; abundance: .; d_gene: TRBD2; CDR3nt: TGTGCCAGCAGCAAGAGCGGGAGCTCCTACAATGAGCAGTTCTTC; CDR3aa: CASSKSGSSYNEQFF
v_gene: TRBV19; j_gene: TRBJ2-3; abundance: .; d_gene: TRBD2; CDR3nt: TGTGCCAGTAGTATCTCTAGCGGGAGGCCTACAACTAGCACAGATACGCAGTATTTT; CDR3aa: CASSISSGRPTTSTDTQYF
v_gene: TRBV19; j_gene: TRBJ2-7; abundance: few; d_gene: TRBD1; CDR3nt: TGTGCCAGTAGTACGCCGGGACAGATCTACGAGCAGTACTTC; CDR3aa: CASSTPGQIYEQYF
v_gene: TRBV19; j_gene: TRBJ2-5; abundance: .; d_gene: .; CDR3nt: TGTGCCAGTAGGCTGAGGCATCGTGGAATCCAAGAGACCCAGTACTTC; CDR3aa: CASRLRHRGIQETQYF
v_gene: TRBV9; j_gene: TRBJ2-1; abundance: .; d_gene: TRBD1; CDR3nt: TGTGCCAGCAGCGTAGCAGGACAGGGATACAATGAGCAGTTCTTC; CDR3aa: CASSVAGQGYNEQFF
v_gene: TRBV11-2; j_gene: TRBJ2-7; abundance: .; d_gene: .; CDR3nt: TGTGCCAGCAGTCAAGCCCGGTTGGGTGAGCAGTACTTC; CDR3aa: CASSQARLGEQYF
v_gene: TRBV18; j_gene: TRBJ2-5; abundance: .; d_gene: .; CDR3nt: TGTGCCAGCTCACCGGCTTGGGGTAGCGAAGAGACCCAGTACTTC; CDR3aa: CASSPAWGSEETQYF
v_gene: TRBV5-4; j_gene: TRBJ2-7; abundance: .; d_gene: .; CDR3nt: TGTGCCAGCAGCTTGTATGCAGGAGCGGGCTGGGAGCAGTACTTC; CDR3aa: CASSLYAGAGWEQYF
v_gene: TRBV11-3; j_gene: TRBJ1-1; abundance: .; d_gene: .; CDR3nt: TGTGCCAGCACCTTTGATGGGGACACTGAAGCTTTCTTT; CDR3aa: CASTFDGDTEAFF
v_gene: TRBV30; j_gene: TRBJ1-5; abundance: .; d_gene: TRBD1; CDR3nt: TGTGCCTGGAGTTCGAAGACCCTAGGGGGCTTCGGCAATCAGCCCCAGCATTTT; CDR3aa: CAWSSKTLGGFGNQPQHF
v_gene: TRBV5-1; j_gene: TRBJ2-3; abundance: .; d_gene: .; CDR3nt: TGCGCCAGCCGTGGGTCTAGCGGCACAGATACGCAGTATTTT; CDR3aa: CASRGSSGTDTQYF
v_gene: TRBV11-3; j_gene: TRBJ2-7; abundance: few; d_gene: TRBD1; CDR3nt: TGTGCCAGCAGCCCGGGACAGGGGTCTACCGAGCAGTACTTC; CDR3aa: CASSPGQGSTEQYF
v_gene: TRBV11-2; j_gene: TRBJ2-1; abundance: .; d_gene: .; CDR3nt: TGTGCCAGCAGCTTCCTAGGACTCGACAATGAGCAGTTCTTC; CDR3aa: CASSFLGLDNEQFF
v_gene: TRBV5-6; j_gene: TRBJ2-3; abundance: .; d_gene: TRBD2; CDR3nt: TGTGCCAGCAGCTTTACGGGAGGGCCCACAGATACGCAGTATTTT; CDR3aa: CASSFTGGPTDTQYF
v_gene: TRBV5-1; j_gene: TRBJ2-7; abundance: .; d_gene: .; CDR3nt: TGCGCCAGCAGCCCTCCCGCCTACGAGCAGTACTTC; CDR3aa: CASSPPAYEQYF
v_gene: TRBV6-5; j_gene: TRBJ2-7; abundance: once; d_gene: .; CDR3nt: TGTGCCAGCAGTTACGCGGACGAGCAGTACTTC; CDR3aa: CASSYADEQYF
v_gene: TRBV27; j_gene: TRBJ2-1; abundance: .; d_gene: .; CDR3nt: TGTGCCAGCAGTTTGGGGCCCCGGGGACCGAGCTCCTACAATGAGCAGTTCTTC; CDR3aa: CASSLGPRGPSSYNEQFF